The 14 T cell receptor beta chains given below trace back to one sample, sequenced in a study of T-cell reconstitution after alpha-beta-depleted transplantation in children. Unique molecular identifiers were incorporated when the TCRbeta library was constructed. TCRdb processed the PCR reads anew with MiXCR; each CDR3 protein has one entry. The sample records 90,000 to 120,000 distinct CDR3 sequences, around 6.4% being singletons. This specimen consisted of PBMCs, mostly from graft donor cells, obtained 360 days after TCRalphabeta/CD19-depleted stem cell transplant. These receptors originate from a male patient aged 2 to 10 who had a stem cell transplant for acute lymphoblastic leukemia, so the T cells may come from the graft donor.

The chain carries TRBV4-2 and TRBJ2-7; 8 bases agree with TRBD2. CDR3 length: 17 amino acids. Germline lookup yields CDR1 LGHNA and CDR2 YNFKEQ. Trimming cost V 0 bases and J 4 bases; bases outside gene matches: 11. The CDR3 DNA reads as TGTGCCAGCAGCCAAGACCCAATTGCGGGAGGACGGTACGAGCAGTACTTC. Translated: CASSQDPIAGGRYEQYF.

This clonotype was picked up many times. J is TRBJ2-3 and V is TRBV9; 7 bases align to TRBD2. This CDR3 is built from 15 residues. The V segment lost 4 bases and the J segment 5 bases; nucleotides outside the gene matches: 10. CDR1 and CDR2 from the germline V gene are SGDLS and YYNGEE. CDR3 in DNA: TGTGCCAGCAGCCCCCGGGTAGCGGGTAGAGATACGCAGTATTTT. It is translated as CASSPRVAGRDTQYF.

This clonotype was counted ten times or more. V is TRBV6-1 and J is TRBJ1-2; D possibly corresponds to TRBD1 (6 bases). Trimming removed 6 bases at V and 0 bases at J, with 14 bases between. The length of the CDR3 is 15 residues. The germline V gene has CDR1 MNHNS and CDR2 SASEGT. The CDR3 region is CASSPRQEPNYGYTF. The CDR3 DNA reads as TGTGCCAGCAGCCCTAGACAGGAACCTAACTATGGCTACACCTTC.

At least ten counts were recorded for this clonotype. This chain uses TRBV20-1 with TRBJ1-2; D not certain. V lost 0 bases, J lost 2 bases, and 1 base lay in between. CDR1 DFQATT and CDR2 SNEGSKA come from the germline V gene (reference sequence). CDR3 length equals 11 residues. The CDR3 region has the DNA TGCAGTGCTAGAGAGAACTATGGCTACACCTTC. Amino acids: CSARENYGYTF.

This clonotype was observed at least ten times. The chain couples TRBV7-2 to TRBJ1-6; 8 nucleotides agree with TRBD1. Unmatched junction bases numbered 4, after V lost 6 bases and J lost 9 bases. The CDR3 length is 13 residues. CDR1 SGHTA and CDR2 FQGNSA come from the germline V gene. The CDR3 protein is CASRKTGVSPLHF. The CDR3 DNA is TGTGCCAGCAGAAAGACAGGGGTTTCACCCCTCCACTTT.

This clonotype was picked up many times. V is TRBV20-1 and J is TRBJ2-3; 12 nucleotides match TRBD2. The CDR3 spans 17 residues. The germline V gene has CDR1 DFQATT and CDR2 SNEGSKA (reference sequence). V lost 2 bases, J lost 5 bases, and 11 bases stayed unmatched. CDR3 DNA: TGCAGTGCTAGAAAGTCGCTAGCGGGGGGGCCGAGAGATACGCAGTATTTT. Translating it yields CSARKSLAGGPRDTQYF.

The V gene is TRBV10-3, the J gene TRBJ1-2, with 7 bases that match TRBD1. V shed 4 bases, J shed 4 bases, and the junction held 12 bases outside the gene matches. The V gene's germline CDR1 is ENHRY and CDR2 SYGVKD. This CDR3 region has 16 residues. The CDR3 reads CAISAAHRDRRYGYTF. Here the CDR3 DNA reads TGTGCCATCAGTGCCGCACACCGGGACAGACGCTATGGCTACACCTTC.

This clonotype was detected only a few times. The chain couples TRBV12-3 or TRBV12-4 to TRBJ1-6; D is unclear. The length of the CDR3 is 14 residues. Trimming shortened V by 1 base and J by 0 bases, and 1 base separated the two germline ends. CDR3 sequence: CASSLDSYNSPLHF. The CDR3 coding sequence is TGTGCCAGCAGTTTAGACTCCTATAATTCACCCCTCCACTTT.

This clonotype was observed a handful of times. In DNA form, the CDR3 reads TGTGCCAGCAGTTACTCACGGGGGTTGGCTGAAGCTTTCTTT. Translation: CASSYSRGLAEAFF. V and J are TRBV6-2 or TRBV6-3 and TRBJ1-1; possibly TRBD1 for D (5 bases). The germline CDR1 and CDR2 sequences are MNHEY and SVGEGT. V dropped 0 bases and J dropped 6 bases, with 11 bases sitting between them. This CDR3 comprises 14 residues.

This chain joins TRBV27 and TRBJ2-5; TRBD1 matches at 9 bases. CDR1 is MNHEY, CDR2 SMNVEV, per germline (reference sequence). The CDR3 length is 13 residues. Trimming took 6 bases from V and 6 from J; bases not matched to a gene: 5. The chain's CDR3 is CASSGTGLKTQYF. The CDR3 nucleotides read TGTGCCAGCAGCGGGACAGGGTTGAAGACCCAGTACTTC.

This clonotype was seen many times. The CDR3 here is CASSFPPDLLEGGYTF. CDR3 bases: TGTGCCAGCAGTTTCCCCCCCGACCTCCTTGAAGGTGGCTACACCTTC. This sequence joins TRBV28 and TRBJ1-2; D ambiguous. V was cut by 3 bases and J by 7 bases, with 21 bases left in between. CDR1 is MDHEN and CDR2 is SYDVKM in the germline V gene. The CDR3 consists of 16 residues.

This clonotype was recorded many times. The chain links TRBV7-8 to TRBJ2-7; D ambiguous. Trimming left V 3 bases short and J 6 bases short, with 12 bases between. This CDR3 has 13 residues. Germline-derived CDR1 and CDR2 are SGHVS and FQNEAQ. The CDR3 nucleotides are TGTGCCAGCAGCTTTCGACCGGTCCGCGAGCAGTACTTC. Its translation: CASSFRPVREQYF.

The rearrangement joins TRBV7-6 to TRBJ1-2, with D possibly being TRBD1 (6 bases). V was shortened by 4 bases and J by 3 bases, with 15 bases between the two germline ends. There are 15 residues in the CDR3. CDR1 is SGHVS and CDR2 is FNYEAQ in the germline V gene. CDR3: CASSSHRDTYYGYTF. The CDR3 DNA is TGTGCCAGCAGCTCTCACCGGGACACCTACTATGGCTACACCTTC. Full variable domain (rest looked up from reference TRBV7-6 and TRBJ1-2): GAGVSQSPRYKVTKRGQDVALRCDPISGHVSLYWYRQALGQGPEFLTYFNYEAQQDKSGLPNDRFSAERPEGSISTLTIQRTEQRDSAMYRCASSSHRDTYYGYTFGSGTRLTVV.

The chain employs TRBV7-6 and TRBJ1-6; D remains unclear. V lost 0 bases and J lost 0, with 9 bases in between. This CDR3 is 17 amino acids long. Looked up from germline, CDR1 is SGHVS and CDR2 is FNYEAQ. Written as DNA, the CDR3 is TGTGCCAGCAGCTTAGCGCCTACAGCCTCCTATAATTCACCCCTCCACTTT. Translating it yields CASSLAPTASYNSPLHF.